The sequence of this T cell receptor (beta chain) was determined in a study of T cell repertoires in cytomegalovirus infection (dated by TCRdb to between 2017 and 2020). Turning to the overall study: Peptide stimulations targeted recently identified HLA-C-restricted CMV epitopes, whose presentation resists viral immunomodulation, together with well-studied HLA-B-restricted epitopes. Donor HLA type was relevant to the analysis, as public TCR beta signatures indicated carriage of CMV infection together with the matching HLA type. The full study reports these points: In both this cohort and an independent roughly 350-donor cohort, the cumulative frequency of public TCR beta family members distinguished carriers of CMV infection plus the relevant HLA type. The ex vivo response was dominated by HLA-C-restricted CMV-specific TCR beta clonotypes, which also provided the single most frequent clonotype in two of eight donors.

To note about this clonotype: Its antigen is still unknown. One base away there is no much larger clone; base qualities are not given.

Taken from the germline V gene (reference sequence), the CDR1 and CDR2 loops are MNHNY and SVGAGI. The CDR3 contains 16 residues, cysteine and phenylalanine counted. Left in the record is the CDR3 DNA by itself, 48 bases read in frame from the first base. Compared with germline, V lacks 5 bases and J lacks 4 bases; bases without a gene match: 10. Sequencing was carried out with an Illumina HiSeq 1500. TCRdb passed the public sequencing reads through fastp at Q25 and MiXCR, retaining productive beta sequences. Rows are combined by CDR3 protein, so each entry shows the most common genes and DNA. A total of about 890,000 distinct CDR3 sequences appear in this sample, less than 40% of them only once. 11% to 15% of the sample belongs to the ten largest clones. Taken with the paper, the label for treatment or condition translates to: in vitro stimulation with specific CMV peptide epitopes to enrich CMV-specific T cells.

The sample consisted of cultured CD8+ T cells from PBMCs, taken from culture after CMV antigen stimulation. The receptor was isolated from a human donor in good health (CMV status not recorded). Some clones in this sample may be carry-over from other donors' samples. The V and J genes are TRBV6-6 and TRBJ2-1; TRBD2 fits 8 bases in the junction. This receptor carries the CDR3 CASSKRLAGPYNEQFF. The nucleotide sequence is given as TGTGCCAGCAGTAAACGGCTAGCGGGCCCTTACAATGAGCAGTTCTTC.